This T cell receptor (beta chain) was captured by sequencing in a study of blood T cell repertoires in COVID-19. Participant-given clinical history determined each cohort assignment. CDR3 length: 12 residues. Trimming took off 3 bases at V and 6 bases at J, with 9 bases between the two ends. The germline V gene has CDR1 PRHDT and CDR2 FYEKMQ (reference sequence). Here immunoSEQ multiplex PCR was the method, and the copy in TCRdb shows in-frame clones only, minus some. This table has hundreds of thousands of clones, roughly 87% appearing once. The TCR comes from a woman under 40 with acute COVID-19. V gene TRBV13 combines with J gene TRBJ2-7, with TRBD2 as a possible D gene (6 bases). The sequencing sample was made of PBMCs or T cells enriched from blood (not recorded which). The CDR3 spells CASSFGTVEQYF. The CDR3 nucleotides are TGTGCCAGCAGCTTCGGGACTGTCGAGCAGTACTTC.